These 12 T cell receptor beta chains came from one sample sequenced in a study of cytomegalovirus exposure and HLA in healthy donors (dated by TCRdb to about 2017). Libraries were constructed by the immunoSEQ multiplex PCR assay. TCRdb took over this immuneACCESS table, retaining in-frame rearrangements with V and J assigned. Such tables are incomplete; in checked studies, under half of the missing clones stem from an unresolved V gene, and the remainder is unexplained. This sample is represented by 300,000 or so clones; 88% of them were singletons. Around 0.91% of the sample is held by the ten biggest clonotypes. The specimen sequenced was PBMCs. These receptors all come from a man younger than 45 in good health and CMV-seronegative.

The rearrangement joins TRBV4-1 to TRBJ1-1; possibly TRBD1 for D (6 bases). The ends were cut back, 5 bases at V and 5 bases at J, with 18 bases in the middle. Germline CDR1 reads MGHRA; CDR2 reads YSYEKL. This CDR3 comprises 15 residues. The CDR3 DNA reads TGCGCCAGCAGCAAAGTGGGGGCGGGAGGGACTGAAGCTTTCTTT. It codes for CASSKVGAGGTEAFF.

On this clone: At one of its ends the junction is not consistent with the germline gene, which may arise from a read error. The chain recombines TRBV19 with TRBJ1-1; D not certain. This CDR3 is built from 13 residues. CDR1 LNHDA and CDR2 SQIVND come from the germline V gene (reference sequence). DNA of the CDR3: TGTGCAAGTAGTATAATCGTCGGGACTGAAGCTTTCTTT. Amino acids: CASSIIVGTEAFF.

The CDR3 region has the DNA TGTGCCTGGAGCCGAGGGCGGGAAAGCTCCTACGAGCAGTACTTC. This codes for CAWSRGRESSYEQYF. The rearrangement links TRBV30 to TRBJ2-7; TRBD2 is a possible D gene (6 bases). The V gene's germline CDR1 is GTSNPN and CDR2 SVGIG (reference sequence). The V gene lost 3 bases and the J gene lost 0 bases, with 15 bases spanning the gap. The CDR3 length is 15 residues.

This clone appeared once. This chain links TRBV13 with TRBJ2-5; TRBD1 matches 8 bases. CDR1 is PRHDT, CDR2 FYEKMQ, per germline (reference sequence). The CDR3 sequence is 14 residues long. The junction had 1 base not matched to a gene; V was cut back by 0 bases and J by 4 bases. The CDR3 DNA is TGTGCCAGCAGCTTAGGCAGGGGGCGAGAGACCCAGTACTTC. Amino acid sequence: CASSLGRGRETQYF.

V usage is TRBV30 and J usage is TRBJ2-6, with 7 positions matching TRBD1. V gave up 3 bases and J gave up 10 bases; unmatched junction bases: 15. Germline V gene lookup returns CDR1 GTSNPN and CDR2 SVGIG (reference sequence). The CDR3 runs 16 residues. The CDR3 bases are TGTGCCTGGAGCCCATCCGGGACAGCCCGGTCTAACGTCCTGACTTTC. Translated, it gives CAWSPSGTARSNVLTF.

V is TRBV13 and J is TRBJ2-1; 12 nucleotides line up with TRBD2. The junction had 9 bases not matched to a gene; V was cut back by 4 bases and J by 2 bases. Germline V gene lookup returns CDR1 PRHDT and CDR2 FYEKMQ (reference sequence). This CDR3 spans 18 amino acids. CDR3 bases: TGTGCCAGCAGCTCCAGGACTAGCGGGGATTGGCCCTACAATGAGCAGTTCTTC. Its translation is CASSSRTSGDWPYNEQFF.

The chain uses TRBV5-6 and TRBJ1-5; unclear D gene. Germline lookup yields CDR1 SGHDT and CDR2 YYEEEE. CDR3 size: 13 residues. Trimming took off 6 bases at V and 1 base at J, with 8 bases between the two ends. Written as DNA, the CDR3 is TGTGCCAGCACCCGGGGAAGCAATCAGCCCCAGCATTTT. This translates into CASTRGSNQPQHF.

V gene TRBV7-8 combines with J gene TRBJ2-5, with 8 bases identical to TRBD1. The CDR3 runs 15 residues. CDR1 and CDR2 (germline): SGHVS, FQNEAQ. J gave up 1 base and V 3 bases, and 4 bases lay outside the gene matches. For the CDR3, the DNA is TGTGCCAGCAGCTTTTGGACAGGGCGCCAAGAGACCCAGTACTTC. Translated: CASSFWTGRQETQYF.

The chain couples TRBV5-1 to TRBJ2-1; 9 positions match TRBD2. Germline CDR1 SGHRS, CDR2 YFSETQ. Losses at the gene ends were 0 bases for V and 5 bases for J; bases not matched to a gene: 3. This CDR3 region has 15 residues. CDR3 sequence reads: CASSLVAGGHNEQFF. CDR3 DNA sequence: TGCGCCAGCAGCTTGGTGGCGGGGGGGCACAATGAGCAGTTCTTC. Complete variable domain (other parts from reference TRBV5-1 and TRBJ2-1): KAGVTQTPRYLIKTRGQQVTLSCSPISGHRSVSWYQQTPGQGLQFLFEYFSETQRNKGNFPGRFSGRQFSNSRSEMNVSTLELGDSALYLCASSLVAGGHNEQFFGPGTRLTVL.

The V call is TRBV4-1, the J call TRBJ1-4; D is perhaps TRBD1 (5 bases). V lost 6 bases and J lost 10, with 18 bases in between. CDR1 MGHRA and CDR2 YSYEKL come from the germline V gene. This CDR3 has 14 residues. The CDR3 DNA follows: TGCGCCAGCAGGCTTGTGGGGGGTTCTCCAAAACTGTTTTTT. Protein: CASRLVGGSPKLFF.

V is TRBV19 and J is TRBJ1-3; the match to TRBD1 covers 9 bases. The CDR3 consists of 17 residues. CDR1 LNHDA and CDR2 SQIVND come from the germline V gene (reference sequence). Trimming at V came to 5 bases and at J to 1 base, leaving 9 bases not matched to a gene. This CDR3 is CASSLPGQGLSGNTIYF. The CDR3 coding sequence is TGTGCCAGTAGTCTCCCGGGACAGGGACTATCTGGAAACACCATATATTTT. The complete variable domain, with remaining parts taken from reference TRBV19 and TRBJ1-3, reads DGGITQSPKYLFRKEGQNVTLSCEQNLNHDAMYWYRQDPGQGLRLIYYSQIVNDFQKGDIAEGYSVSREKKESFPLTVTSAQKNPTAFYLCASSLPGQGLSGNTIYFGEGSWLTVV.

The chain employs TRBV5-1 and TRBJ2-7; 9 nucleotides agree with TRBD1. Per the germline V gene, CDR1 is SGHRS and CDR2 is YFSETQ. This CDR3 is built from 15 residues. The V segment lost 4 bases and the J segment 3 bases; nucleotides outside the gene matches: 8. CDR3 bases: TGCGCCAGCAGCCCGCTCGGGACAGGGATCTACGAGCAGTACTTC. Protein product: CASSPLGTGIYEQYF.